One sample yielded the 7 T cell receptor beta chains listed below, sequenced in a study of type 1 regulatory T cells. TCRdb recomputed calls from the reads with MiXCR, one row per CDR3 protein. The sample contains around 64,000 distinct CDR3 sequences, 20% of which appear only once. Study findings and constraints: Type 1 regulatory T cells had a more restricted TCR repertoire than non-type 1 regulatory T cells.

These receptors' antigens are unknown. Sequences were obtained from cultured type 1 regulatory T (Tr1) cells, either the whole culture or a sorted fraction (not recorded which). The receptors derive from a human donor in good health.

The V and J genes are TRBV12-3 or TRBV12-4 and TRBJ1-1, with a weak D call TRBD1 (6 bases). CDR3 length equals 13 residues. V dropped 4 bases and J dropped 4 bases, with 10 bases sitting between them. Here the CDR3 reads CASSSEQGTEAFF. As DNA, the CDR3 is TGTGCCAGCAGTTCGGAACAGGGCACTGAAGCTTTCTTT.

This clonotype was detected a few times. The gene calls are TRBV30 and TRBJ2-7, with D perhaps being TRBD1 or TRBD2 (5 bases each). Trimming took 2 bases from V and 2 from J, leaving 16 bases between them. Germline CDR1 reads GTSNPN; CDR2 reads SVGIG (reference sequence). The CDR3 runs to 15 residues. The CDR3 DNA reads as TGTGCCTGGAGTCTGAAAGGGACCCATACCTACGAGCAGTACTTC. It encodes CAWSLKGTHTYEQYF. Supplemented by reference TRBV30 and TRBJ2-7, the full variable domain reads SQTIHQWPATLVQPVGSPLSLECTVEGTSNPNLYWYRQAAGRGLQLLFYSVGIGQISSEVPQNLSASRPQDRQFILSSKKLLLSDSGFYLCAWSLKGTHTYEQYFGPGTRLTVT.

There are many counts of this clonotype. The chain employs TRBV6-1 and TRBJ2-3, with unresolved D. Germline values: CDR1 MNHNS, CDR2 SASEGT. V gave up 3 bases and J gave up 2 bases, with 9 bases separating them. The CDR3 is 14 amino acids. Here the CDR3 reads CASSDLGYTDTQYF. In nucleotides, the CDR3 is TGTGCCAGCAGTGATCTGGGCTACACAGATACGCAGTATTTT.

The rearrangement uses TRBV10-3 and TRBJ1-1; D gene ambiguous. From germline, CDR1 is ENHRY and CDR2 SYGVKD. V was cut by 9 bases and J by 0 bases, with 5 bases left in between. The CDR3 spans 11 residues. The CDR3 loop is CAISMNTEAFF. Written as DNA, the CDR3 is TGTGCCATTTCCATGAACACTGAAGCTTTCTTT.

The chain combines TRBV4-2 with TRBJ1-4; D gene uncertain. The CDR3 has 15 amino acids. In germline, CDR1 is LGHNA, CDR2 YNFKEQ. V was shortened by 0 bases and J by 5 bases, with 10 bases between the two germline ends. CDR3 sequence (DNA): TGTGCCAGCAGCCAAGAAGGCGACGGGAATGAAAAACTGTTTTTT. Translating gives CASSQEGDGNEKLFF.

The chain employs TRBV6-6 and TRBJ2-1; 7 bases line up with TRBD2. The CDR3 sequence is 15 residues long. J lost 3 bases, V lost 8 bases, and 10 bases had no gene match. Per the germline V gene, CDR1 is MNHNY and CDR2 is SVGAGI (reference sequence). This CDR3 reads CASGSGGRRYNEQFF. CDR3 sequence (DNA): TGTGCCAGCGGGTCAGGCGGGAGACGCTACAATGAGCAGTTCTTC.

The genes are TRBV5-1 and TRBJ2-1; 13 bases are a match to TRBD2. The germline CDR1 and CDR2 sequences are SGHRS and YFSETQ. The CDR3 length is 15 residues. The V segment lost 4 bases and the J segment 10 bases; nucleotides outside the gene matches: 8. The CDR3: CASSVWTSGSGEQFF. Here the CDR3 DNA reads TGCGCCAGCAGCGTATGGACTAGCGGGAGTGGGGAGCAGTTCTTC.